The TCR beta chain described here comes from a study of technical replicates of blood from a handful of donors. This CDR3 is built from 14 residues. V lost 1 base and J lost 7; bases outside the gene matches: 4. Looked up from germline, CDR1 is SGHNT and CDR2 is YENEEA. The repertoire was sequenced with immunoSEQ multiplex PCR; TCRdb's copy has only in-frame clones and lacks some. The sample contains 79,000 or so clones, about 91% of which appear only once. The V call is TRBV11-3, the J call TRBJ2-3, with 8 bases fitting TRBD1. The sequencing input was T cells isolated from PBMCs. This TCR was recovered from a human donor in good health. The CDR3: CASSLGGQVNTQYF. The CDR3 DNA is TGTGCCAGCAGCTTAGGGGGACAGGTGAATACGCAGTATTTT.